This T cell receptor (beta chain) was found in a study of T cell responses to AZD1222 COVID-19 vaccine. Findings and caveats of the study: Recipients of two AZD1222 doses showed rising Spike-specific TCR breadth and depth.

As to this clone: Its antigen is still unknown.

Trimming at V came to 4 bases and at J to 4 bases, leaving 8 bases not matched to a gene. This CDR3 is 15 amino acids long. CDR1 and CDR2 from the germline V gene are SEHNR and FQNEAQ (reference sequence). Repertoires were generated with immunoSEQ multiplex PCR, while TCRdb's copy carries only in-frame clones and drops some. This table holds 100,000 or so clones, roughly nine tenths found once. This receptor was taken from an adult in good health. V usage is TRBV7-9 and J usage is TRBJ2-7; 9 bases are shared with TRBD1. The sequenced sample was peripheral blood, obtained on day 0 of AZD1222 vaccination. This CDR3 is CASSSTGTGLYEQYF. Written as DNA, the CDR3 is TGTGCCAGCAGCTCCACCGGGACAGGGCTATACGAGCAGTACTTC.